Presented here are 4 T cell receptor beta chains from one specimen sequenced in a study of blood T cells in healthy people across ages. A sample-barcoded 5' primer and a J-beta primer mix were used in a second PCR of roughly 6 to 11 cycles. MiXCR, applied by TCRdb to the 5' RACE reads, yields one record per CDR3 protein. The repertoire includes some 1,500,000 distinct CDR3 sequences, about 45% of them detected once, and less than 5% sits in the top ten. Sequencing was carried out using blood. The source is a woman aged 18-29 years in good health.

The chain recombines TRBV3-1 with TRBJ1-1; 8 positions match TRBD1. J gave up 5 bases and V 3 bases, and 5 bases lay outside the gene matches. Germline CDR1 and CDR2: LGHDT and YNNKEL (reference sequence). The length of the CDR3 is 14 residues. CDR3 nucleotides: TGTGCCAGCAGCCACGCAGGGGGCCGGACTGAAGCTTTCTTT. It yields the protein CASSHAGGRTEAFF.

The chain uses TRBV6-5 and TRBJ2-3; no definite D call. The V gene lost 2 bases and the J gene lost 2 bases, with 8 bases spanning the gap. This CDR3 has 14 amino acids. Germline CDR1 reads MNHEY; CDR2 reads SVGAGI. CDR3 loop: CASSYMGYTDTQYF. CDR3 sequence (DNA): TGTGCCAGCAGTTACATGGGCTACACAGATACGCAGTATTTT.

The chain joins TRBV10-1 to TRBJ2-7; weak D call: TRBD2 (5 bases). V was cut by 2 bases and J by 7 bases, with 12 bases left in between. The CDR3 is 13 residues long. Germline CDR1 and CDR2: WNHNN and SYGVQD (reference sequence). CDR3 in DNA: TGCGCCAGCAGTGAGGGTAGCGTCAATGAGCAGTACTTC. Translated: CASSEGSVNEQYF.

Notes on this clonotype: At one end, the junction sequence differs from germline, possibly due to a read error. The rearrangement uses TRBV5-1 and TRBJ1-2; D might be TRBD1 (6 bases). The CDR3 is made up of 15 amino acids. Per the germline V gene, CDR1 is SGHRS and CDR2 is YFSETQ. This chain's CDR3 is CAGSLTGTFVHGYTF. CDR3 DNA sequence: TGCGCCGGCAGCTTGACCGGGACATTTGTCCATGGCTACACCTTC.